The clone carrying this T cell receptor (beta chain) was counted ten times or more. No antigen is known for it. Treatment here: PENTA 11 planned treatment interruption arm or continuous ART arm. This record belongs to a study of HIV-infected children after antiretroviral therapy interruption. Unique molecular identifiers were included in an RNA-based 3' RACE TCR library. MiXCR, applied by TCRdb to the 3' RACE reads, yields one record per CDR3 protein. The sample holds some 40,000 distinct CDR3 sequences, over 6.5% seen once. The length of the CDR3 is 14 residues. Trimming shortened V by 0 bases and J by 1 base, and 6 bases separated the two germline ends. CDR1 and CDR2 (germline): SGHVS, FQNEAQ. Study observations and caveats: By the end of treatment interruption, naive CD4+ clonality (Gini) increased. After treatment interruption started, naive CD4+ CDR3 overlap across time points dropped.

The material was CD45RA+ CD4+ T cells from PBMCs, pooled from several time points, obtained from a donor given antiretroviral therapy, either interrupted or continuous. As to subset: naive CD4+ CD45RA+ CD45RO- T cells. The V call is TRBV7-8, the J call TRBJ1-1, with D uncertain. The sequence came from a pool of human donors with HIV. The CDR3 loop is CASSLANRNTEAFF. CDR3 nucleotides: TGTGCCAGCAGCTTAGCGAACCGGAACACTGAAGCTTTCTTT.